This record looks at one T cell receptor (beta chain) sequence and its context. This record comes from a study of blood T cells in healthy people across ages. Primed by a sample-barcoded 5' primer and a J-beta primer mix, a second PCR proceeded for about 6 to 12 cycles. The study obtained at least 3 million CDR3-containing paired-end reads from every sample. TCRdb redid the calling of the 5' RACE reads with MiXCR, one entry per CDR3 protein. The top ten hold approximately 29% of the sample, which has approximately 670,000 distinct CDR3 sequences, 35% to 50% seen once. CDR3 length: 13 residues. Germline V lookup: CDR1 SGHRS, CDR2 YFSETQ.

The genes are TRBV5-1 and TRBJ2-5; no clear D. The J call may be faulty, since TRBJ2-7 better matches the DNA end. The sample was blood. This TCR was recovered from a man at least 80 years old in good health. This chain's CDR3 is CASSLGENYEQYF. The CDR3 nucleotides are TGCGCCAGCAGCTTGGGTGAGAATTACGAGCAGTACTTC.